This T cell receptor beta chain emerged from a study of cytomegalovirus exposure and HLA in healthy donors. Amplification used 60 Vbeta primers and 13 Jbeta primers. The protocol was immunoSEQ multiplex PCR, while the TCRdb copy is restricted to in-frame clones and leaves out a portion. This sample has some 110,000 clones, with roughly 80% found just once. The specimen was PBMCs. The TCR comes from a man aged 25-40 years in good health and CMV-seropositive.

CDR3: CASSPGRGAYEQYF. The CDR3 region has the DNA TGTGCCAGCAGCCCAGGGAGGGGAGCTTACGAGCAGTACTTC. The chain carries TRBV11-2 and TRBJ2-7; 7 nucleotides line up with TRBD2. The CDR3 consists of 14 residues. Germline CDR1 reads SGHAT; CDR2 reads FQNNGV. V shed 5 bases, J shed 4 bases, and the junction held 8 bases outside the gene matches.